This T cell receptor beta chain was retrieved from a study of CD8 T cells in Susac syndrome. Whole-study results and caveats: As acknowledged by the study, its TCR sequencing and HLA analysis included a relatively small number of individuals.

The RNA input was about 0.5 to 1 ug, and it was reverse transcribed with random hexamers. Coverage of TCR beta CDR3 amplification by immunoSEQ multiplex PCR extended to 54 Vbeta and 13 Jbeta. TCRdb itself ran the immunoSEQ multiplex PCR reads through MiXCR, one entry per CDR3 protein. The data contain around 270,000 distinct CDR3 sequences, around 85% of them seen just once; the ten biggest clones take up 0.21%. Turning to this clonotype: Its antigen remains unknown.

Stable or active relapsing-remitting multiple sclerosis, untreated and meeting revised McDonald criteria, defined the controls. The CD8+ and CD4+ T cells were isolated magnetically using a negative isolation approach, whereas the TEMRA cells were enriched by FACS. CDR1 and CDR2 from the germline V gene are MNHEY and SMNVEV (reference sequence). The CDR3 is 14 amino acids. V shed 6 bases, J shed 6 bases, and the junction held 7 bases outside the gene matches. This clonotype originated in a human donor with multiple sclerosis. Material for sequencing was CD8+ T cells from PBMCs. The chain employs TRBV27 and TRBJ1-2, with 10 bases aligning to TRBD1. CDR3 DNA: TGTGCCAGCAGCCCTGACAGGGGGCTCCATGGCTACACCTTC. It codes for CASSPDRGLHGYTF.